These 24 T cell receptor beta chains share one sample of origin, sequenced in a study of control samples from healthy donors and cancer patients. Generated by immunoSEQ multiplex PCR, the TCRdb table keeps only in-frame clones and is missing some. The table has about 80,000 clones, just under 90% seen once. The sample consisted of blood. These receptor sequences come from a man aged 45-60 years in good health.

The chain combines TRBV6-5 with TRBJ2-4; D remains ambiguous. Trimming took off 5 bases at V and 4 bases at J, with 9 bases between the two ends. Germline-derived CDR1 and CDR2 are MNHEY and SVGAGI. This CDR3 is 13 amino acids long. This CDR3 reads CASSQEQKNIQYF. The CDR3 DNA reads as TGTGCCAGCAGTCAGGAACAGAAAAACATTCAGTACTTC.

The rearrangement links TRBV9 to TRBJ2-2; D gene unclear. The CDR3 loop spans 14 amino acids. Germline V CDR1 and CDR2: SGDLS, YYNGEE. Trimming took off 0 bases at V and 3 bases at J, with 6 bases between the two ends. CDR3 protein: CASSVAMYTGELFF. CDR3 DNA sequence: TGTGCCAGCAGCGTAGCTATGTACACCGGGGAGCTGTTTTTT.

This CDR3 is CASSHTTGSTEAFF. The CDR3 coding sequence is TGTGCCAGCAGCCATACGACAGGGAGCACTGAAGCTTTCTTT. V gene TRBV3-1 (or the pseudogene TRBV3-2) combines with J gene TRBJ1-1, with TRBD1 identical over 7 bases. V trimming: 3 bases; J trimming: 4 bases; junction bases outside the gene matches: 5. The germline CDR1 and CDR2 sequences are LGHDT and YNNKEL (reference sequence). This CDR3 has 14 residues.

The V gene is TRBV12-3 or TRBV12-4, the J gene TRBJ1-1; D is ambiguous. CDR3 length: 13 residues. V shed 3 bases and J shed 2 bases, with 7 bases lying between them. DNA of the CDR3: TGTGCCAGCAGTTTTGGAGGTAACACTGAAGCTTTCTTT. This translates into CASSFGGNTEAFF.

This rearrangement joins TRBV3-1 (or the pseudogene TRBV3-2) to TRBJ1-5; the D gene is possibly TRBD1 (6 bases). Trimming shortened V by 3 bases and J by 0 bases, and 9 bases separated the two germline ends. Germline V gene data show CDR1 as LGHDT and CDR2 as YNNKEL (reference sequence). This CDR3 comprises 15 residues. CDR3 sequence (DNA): TGTGCCAGCAGCCAGGACAGTTTTAGCAATCAGCCCCAGCATTTT. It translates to CASSQDSFSNQPQHF.

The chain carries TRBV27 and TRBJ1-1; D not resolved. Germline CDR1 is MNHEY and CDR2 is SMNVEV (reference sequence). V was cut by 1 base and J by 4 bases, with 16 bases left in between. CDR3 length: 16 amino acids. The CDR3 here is CASSLYEGTLGTEAFF. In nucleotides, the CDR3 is TGTGCCAGCAGTTTATATGAGGGAACCCTCGGCACTGAAGCTTTCTTT.

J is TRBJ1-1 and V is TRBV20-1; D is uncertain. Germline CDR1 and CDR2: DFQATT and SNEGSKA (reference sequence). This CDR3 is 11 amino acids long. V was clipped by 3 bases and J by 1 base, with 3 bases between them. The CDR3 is CSARANTEAFF. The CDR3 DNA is TGCAGTGCTAGGGCGAACACTGAAGCTTTCTTT.

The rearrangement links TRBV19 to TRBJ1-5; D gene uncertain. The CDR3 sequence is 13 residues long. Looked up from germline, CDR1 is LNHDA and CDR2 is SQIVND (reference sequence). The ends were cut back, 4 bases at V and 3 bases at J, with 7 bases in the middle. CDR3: CASSNGYNQPQHF. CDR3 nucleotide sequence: TGTGCCAGTAGTAACGGTTACAATCAGCCCCAGCATTTT.

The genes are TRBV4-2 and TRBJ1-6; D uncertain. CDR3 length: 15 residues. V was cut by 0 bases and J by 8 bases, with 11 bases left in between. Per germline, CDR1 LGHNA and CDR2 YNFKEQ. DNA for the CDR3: TGTGCCAGCAGCCAAGACCTTATATGGGATTCACCCCTCCACTTT. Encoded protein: CASSQDLIWDSPLHF.

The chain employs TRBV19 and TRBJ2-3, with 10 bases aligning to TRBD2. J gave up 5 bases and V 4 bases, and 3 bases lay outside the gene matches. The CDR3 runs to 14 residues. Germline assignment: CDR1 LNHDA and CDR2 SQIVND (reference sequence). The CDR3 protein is CASSTSGGIDTQYF. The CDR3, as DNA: TGTGCCAGTAGTACTAGCGGGGGTATAGATACGCAGTATTTT.

In DNA, the CDR3 is TGTGCCAGCTCCCCGATAGTCGGAGAGACCCAGTACTTC. Its translation: CASSPIVGETQYF. The chain has TRBV2 and TRBJ2-5, with D hard to call. V was cut by 8 bases and J by 4 bases, with 14 bases left in between. Germline assignment: CDR1 SNHLY and CDR2 FYNNEI. This CDR3 comprises 13 residues.

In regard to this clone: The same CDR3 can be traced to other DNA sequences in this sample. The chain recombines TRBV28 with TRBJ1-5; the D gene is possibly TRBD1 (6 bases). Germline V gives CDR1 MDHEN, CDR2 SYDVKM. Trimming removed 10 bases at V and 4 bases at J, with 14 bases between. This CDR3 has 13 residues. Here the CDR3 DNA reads TGTGCCATTTCAGGGGCCGGGAATCAGCCCCAGCATTTT. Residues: CAISGAGNQPQHF.

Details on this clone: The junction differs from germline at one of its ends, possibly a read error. The CDR3 reads CATSVGQGRVISGNTIYF. The DNA of the CDR3 is TGTGCCACCAGTGTAGGACAGGGGAGAGTTATCTCTGGAAACACCATATATTTT. V and J are TRBV10-3 and TRBJ1-3; TRBD1 aligns across 9 bases. There are 18 residues in the CDR3. CDR1 ENHRY and CDR2 SYGVKD come from the germline V gene.

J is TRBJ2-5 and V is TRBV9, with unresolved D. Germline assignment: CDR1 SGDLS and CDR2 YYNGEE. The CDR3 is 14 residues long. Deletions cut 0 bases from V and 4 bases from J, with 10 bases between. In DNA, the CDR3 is TGTGCCAGCAGCGTAGATGCGCGCGGAGAGACCCAGTACTTC. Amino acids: CASSVDARGETQYF.

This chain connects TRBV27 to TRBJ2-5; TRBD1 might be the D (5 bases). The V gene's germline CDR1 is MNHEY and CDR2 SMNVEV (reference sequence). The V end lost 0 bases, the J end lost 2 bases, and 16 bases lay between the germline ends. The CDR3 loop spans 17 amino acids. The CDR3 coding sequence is TGTGCCAGCAGTTTATCCATGGGGCACAATATACAAGAGACCCAGTACTTC. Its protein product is CASSLSMGHNIQETQYF.

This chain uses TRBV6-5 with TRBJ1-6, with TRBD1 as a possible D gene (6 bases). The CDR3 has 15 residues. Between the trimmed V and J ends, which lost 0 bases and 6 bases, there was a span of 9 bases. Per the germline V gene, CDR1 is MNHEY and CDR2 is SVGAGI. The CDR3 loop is CASSYSDRSNSPLHF. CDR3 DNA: TGTGCCAGCAGTTACTCAGACAGGAGTAATTCACCCCTCCACTTT.

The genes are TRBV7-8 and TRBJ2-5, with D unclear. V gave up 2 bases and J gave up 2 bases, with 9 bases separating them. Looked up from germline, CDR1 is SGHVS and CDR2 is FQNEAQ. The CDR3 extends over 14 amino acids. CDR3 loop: CASSLLSSQETQYF. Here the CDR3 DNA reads TGTGCCAGCAGCTTATTGAGCTCTCAAGAGACCCAGTACTTC.

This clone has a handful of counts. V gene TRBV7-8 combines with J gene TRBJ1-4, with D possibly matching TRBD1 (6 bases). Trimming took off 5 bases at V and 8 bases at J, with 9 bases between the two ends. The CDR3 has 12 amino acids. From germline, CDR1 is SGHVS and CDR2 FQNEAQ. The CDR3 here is CASSRRGEKLFF. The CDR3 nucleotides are TGTGCCAGCAGCCGTAGGGGGGAAAAACTGTTTTTT.

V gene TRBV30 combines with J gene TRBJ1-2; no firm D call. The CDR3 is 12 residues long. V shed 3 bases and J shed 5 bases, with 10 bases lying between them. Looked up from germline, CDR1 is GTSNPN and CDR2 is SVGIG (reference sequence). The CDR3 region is CAWRAPPYGYTF. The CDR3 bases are TGTGCCTGGAGGGCCCCTCCTTATGGCTACACCTTC. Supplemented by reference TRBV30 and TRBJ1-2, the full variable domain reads SQTIHQWPATLVQPVGSPLSLECTVEGTSNPNLYWYRQAAGRGLQLLFYSVGIGQISSEVPQNLSASRPQDRQFILSSKKLLLSDSGFYLCAWRAPPYGYTFGSGTRLTVV.

CDR3 bases: TGTGCCAGCAGGCCGGACAGGGGTTTTGGGAATCAGCCCCAGCATTTT. It codes for CASRPDRGFGNQPQHF. The chain recombines TRBV2 with TRBJ1-5; TRBD1 matches at 9 bases. CDR1 is SNHLY, CDR2 FYNNEI, per germline. The CDR3 sequence is 16 residues long. The junction had 10 bases not matched to a gene; V was cut back by 6 bases and J by 4 bases.

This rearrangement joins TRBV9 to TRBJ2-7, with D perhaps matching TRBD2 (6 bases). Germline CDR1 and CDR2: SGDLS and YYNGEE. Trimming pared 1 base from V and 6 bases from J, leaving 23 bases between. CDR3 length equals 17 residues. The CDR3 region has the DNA TGTGCCAGCAGCGTAAGCTCGGGACTTCCCTCCCCAGGCGAGCAGTACTTC. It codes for CASSVSSGLPSPGEQYF.

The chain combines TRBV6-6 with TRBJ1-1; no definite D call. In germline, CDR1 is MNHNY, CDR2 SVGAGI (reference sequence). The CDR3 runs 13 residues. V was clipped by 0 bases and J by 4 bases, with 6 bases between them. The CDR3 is CASSYSRGTEAFF. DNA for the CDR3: TGTGCCAGCAGTTACTCGCGGGGCACTGAAGCTTTCTTT.

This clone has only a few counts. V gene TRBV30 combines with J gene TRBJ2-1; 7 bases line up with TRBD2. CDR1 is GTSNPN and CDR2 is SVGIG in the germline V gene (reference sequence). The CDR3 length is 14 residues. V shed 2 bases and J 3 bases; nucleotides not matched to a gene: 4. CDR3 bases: TGTGCCTGGAGTTTTTCTAGCGGCTACAATGAGCAGTTCTTC. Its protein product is CAWSFSSGYNEQFF.

CDR3 DNA: TGTGCCAGCAGCGTAGATCTCCGGGCGAACACTGAAGCTTTCTTT. Its translation is CASSVDLRANTEAFF. V and J are TRBV9 and TRBJ1-1; unclear D gene. Trimming stripped 0 bases from V and 1 base from J, with 10 bases between. The CDR3 totals 15 residues. From germline, CDR1 is SGDLS and CDR2 YYNGEE.